This is a list of T cell receptor beta chains from one sample in a study of response to subunit inactivated influenza vaccine. TCRdb reprocessed the RT-PCR reads via MiXCR and lists one record per CDR3 protein. This sample yields 300,000 to 350,000 distinct CDR3 sequences, of which roughly 20% are seen a single time; around a tenth belongs to the top ten. Sequencing was performed on PBMCs from blood, taken less than 22 months after vaccination. Source of these receptors: a man aged 45 to 75 who received an inactivated influenza vaccine. CDR3s include the opening cysteine and the closing phenylalanine or tryptophan. Each record gives: D gene, clone size, J gene, V gene, CDR3 DNA, CDR3 protein. The D gene is left open where the match is weak. Clone size, where shown, is once, few, many, or a class for clones that have expanded.

d_call: TRBD1
clone_size: few
j_call: TRBJ1-2
v_call: TRBV6-2/TRBV6-3
cdr3_nt: TGTGCCAGCAATGGACAGGGCAACTATGGCTACACCTTC
cdr3_aa: CASNGQGNYGYTF

d_call: TRBD1
clone_size: many
j_call: TRBJ1-6
v_call: TRBV7-2
cdr3_nt: TGTGCCAGCAGAGCCGGGACAGATAATTCACCCCTCCACTTT
cdr3_aa: CASRAGTDNSPLHF

d_call: -
clone_size: few
j_call: TRBJ1-3
v_call: TRBV4-3
cdr3_nt: TGCGCCAGCAGCCAAGTCAGAGGGCTCTTCCACTATTTT
cdr3_aa: CASSQVRGLFHYF

d_call: -
clone_size: -
j_call: TRBJ2-1
v_call: TRBV28
cdr3_nt: TGTGCCATCCTTCAGACAGGTACCTACAATGAGCAGTTCTTC
cdr3_aa: CAILQTGTYNEQFF

d_call: -
clone_size: few
j_call: TRBJ1-2
v_call: TRBV7-9
cdr3_nt: TGTGCCAGCAGCCCTCCAACTCTGGCAGGGAACTATGGCTACACCTTC
cdr3_aa: CASSPPTLAGNYGYTF

d_call: -
clone_size: -
j_call: TRBJ1-4
v_call: TRBV5-1
cdr3_nt: TGCGCCAGCAGCTCCTCACTGGGGGGCGGTGAAAAACTGTTTTTT
cdr3_aa: CASSSSLGGGEKLFF

d_call: TRBD2
clone_size: -
j_call: TRBJ2-1
v_call: TRBV11-2
cdr3_nt: TGTGCCAGCAGCATGCGACTAGCGGGGGGCGTTAATGAGCAGTTCTTC
cdr3_aa: CASSMRLAGGVNEQFF

d_call: -
clone_size: few
j_call: TRBJ1-4
v_call: TRBV12-3/TRBV12-4
cdr3_nt: TGTGCCAGCAGTTTAGCGGGAGATCTTAATGAAAAACTGTTTTTT
cdr3_aa: CASSLAGDLNEKLFF

d_call: -
clone_size: many
j_call: TRBJ1-5
v_call: TRBV10-3
cdr3_nt: TGTGCCATCAGGGAGGACAGAGATAGGAGGTCCCAGCATTTT
cdr3_aa: CAIREDRDRRSQHF

d_call: -
clone_size: few
j_call: TRBJ1-1
v_call: TRBV25-1
cdr3_nt: TGTGCCAGCAGTGCGCAGATGAACACTGAAGCTTTCTTT
cdr3_aa: CASSAQMNTEAFF

d_call: -
clone_size: -
j_call: TRBJ1-2
v_call: TRBV7-2
cdr3_nt: TGTGCCAGCAGCTTATTTGCAGGGGAAAGCTATGGCTACACCTTC
cdr3_aa: CASSLFAGESYGYTF

d_call: TRBD1
clone_size: -
j_call: TRBJ1-1
v_call: TRBV7-9
cdr3_nt: TGTGCCAGCACCAAAGTGACAGGGAGCTTTTCGGACACTGAAGCTTTCTTT
cdr3_aa: CASTKVTGSFSDTEAFF

d_call: TRBD2
clone_size: once
j_call: TRBJ2-7
v_call: TRBV4-3
cdr3_nt: TGCGCCAGCAGCCAAAACTTAGCGGGAGGGACCACCTACGAGCAGTACTTC
cdr3_aa: CASSQNLAGGTTYEQYF

d_call: -
clone_size: many
j_call: TRBJ1-1
v_call: TRBV29-1
cdr3_nt: TGCAGCGTTGAAGATTTTGCGGGACAGAACACTGAAGCTTTCTTT
cdr3_aa: CSVEDFAGQNTEAFF

d_call: -
clone_size: -
j_call: TRBJ2-1
v_call: TRBV24-1
cdr3_nt: TGTGCCACCAGTGGAGGGGAAATCCTGACCTACAATGAGCAGTTCTTC
cdr3_aa: CATSGGEILTYNEQFF

d_call: TRBD1
clone_size: -
j_call: TRBJ1-5
v_call: TRBV6-1
cdr3_nt: TGTGCCAGCGGACAGGGGAAATATAGCAATCAGCCCCAGCATTTT
cdr3_aa: CASGQGKYSNQPQHF

d_call: TRBD1
clone_size: -
j_call: TRBJ2-3
v_call: TRBV29-1
cdr3_nt: TGCAGCGTTGAGAGGGACAGGGATCCACCGTGGGGCACAGATACGCAGTATTTT
cdr3_aa: CSVERDRDPPWGTDTQYF

d_call: -
clone_size: -
j_call: TRBJ2-1
v_call: TRBV12-3/TRBV12-4
cdr3_nt: TGTGCCAGCAGTTTCGGAATTTACAATGAGCAGTTCTTC
cdr3_aa: CASSFGIYNEQFF

d_call: -
clone_size: few
j_call: TRBJ1-4
v_call: TRBV30
cdr3_nt: TGTGCCTGGAGTTTGGGCAACCCAGGGGAAAAACTGTTTTTT
cdr3_aa: CAWSLGNPGEKLFF

d_call: -
clone_size: few
j_call: TRBJ1-6
v_call: TRBV20-1
cdr3_nt: TGCAGTGCCCGACACAACTATAATTCACCCCTCCACTTT
cdr3_aa: CSARHNYNSPLHF

d_call: TRBD1
clone_size: -
j_call: TRBJ1-1
v_call: TRBV5-5
cdr3_nt: TGTGCCAGCAGCTTGGTAAAGGGGGCAGTTACTGAAGCTTTCTTT
cdr3_aa: CASSLVKGAVTEAFF

d_call: -
clone_size: few
j_call: TRBJ2-2
v_call: TRBV6-1
cdr3_nt: TGTGCCAGCAGTGAAGGCAGGGCAGAACTGAACACCGGGGAGCTGTTTTTT
cdr3_aa: CASSEGRAELNTGELFF

d_call: -
clone_size: -
j_call: TRBJ1-5
v_call: TRBV4-1
cdr3_nt: TGCGCCAGCTCAGTCCAGGCCAACAATCAGCCCCAGCATTTT
cdr3_aa: CASSVQANNQPQHF

d_call: -
clone_size: -
j_call: TRBJ1-3
v_call: TRBV20-1
cdr3_nt: TGCAGTGCTATCCAGGGATACTCTGGAAACACCATATATTTT
cdr3_aa: CSAIQGYSGNTIYF

d_call: -
clone_size: -
j_call: TRBJ1-5
v_call: TRBV6-5
cdr3_nt: TGTGCCAGCAGTTTACCGGGATATAGCAATCAGCCCCAGCATTTT
cdr3_aa: CASSLPGYSNQPQHF

d_call: -
clone_size: -
j_call: TRBJ1-1
v_call: TRBV20-1
cdr3_nt: TGCAGTGCTAGAGGGCAGACCGACACTGAAGCTTTCTTT
cdr3_aa: CSARGQTDTEAFF

d_call: TRBD1
clone_size: few
j_call: TRBJ1-6
v_call: TRBV6-5
cdr3_nt: TGTGCCAGCAGTCCTAGGGGACAGAGCTCCTATAATTCACCCCTCCACTTT
cdr3_aa: CASSPRGQSSYNSPLHF

d_call: -
clone_size: once
j_call: TRBJ2-1
v_call: TRBV7-9
cdr3_nt: TGTGCCAGCAGCTTGGATTGGACCATTGAATTGGAGCAGTTCTTC
cdr3_aa: CASSLDWTIELEQFF

d_call: -
clone_size: -
j_call: TRBJ2-1
v_call: TRBV19
cdr3_nt: TGTGCCAGTAGTATATACAGGGAGGGTGAGCAGTTCTTC
cdr3_aa: CASSIYREGEQFF

d_call: -
clone_size: -
j_call: TRBJ1-4
v_call: TRBV20-1
cdr3_nt: TGCAGTGCTAGCGAGGGAGGTCTAGGAGAAAAACTGTTTTTT
cdr3_aa: CSASEGGLGEKLFF

d_call: TRBD1
clone_size: few
j_call: TRBJ1-1
v_call: TRBV7-2
cdr3_nt: TGTGCCAGCAGCAGAGGGACAGCGAACACTGAAGCTTTCTTT
cdr3_aa: CASSRGTANTEAFF

d_call: -
clone_size: -
j_call: TRBJ2-3
v_call: TRBV25-1
cdr3_nt: TGTGCCAGCAGTGAACGGGGCGGTAGCACAGATACGCAGTATTTT
cdr3_aa: CASSERGGSTDTQYF

d_call: TRBD1
clone_size: few
j_call: TRBJ1-5
v_call: TRBV3-1
cdr3_nt: TGTGCCAGCAGCCAAGGACAGGGATTGATCAATCAGCCCCAGCATTTT
cdr3_aa: CASSQGQGLINQPQHF

d_call: -
clone_size: few
j_call: TRBJ1-6
v_call: TRBV10-3
cdr3_nt: TGTGCCATCAGTGACCCGAGGGGGACACCTAATTCACCCCTCCACTTT
cdr3_aa: CAISDPRGTPNSPLHF

d_call: TRBD1
clone_size: -
j_call: TRBJ2-7
v_call: TRBV18
cdr3_nt: TGTGCCAGCTCACCTGGACAGGATGCCTACGAGCAGTACTTC
cdr3_aa: CASSPGQDAYEQYF

d_call: -
clone_size: -
j_call: TRBJ2-7
v_call: TRBV6-2/TRBV6-3
cdr3_nt: TGTGCCAGCAGCCGTTCCCAGAACAGGTTCCCCTACGAGCAGTACTTC
cdr3_aa: CASSRSQNRFPYEQYF

d_call: -
clone_size: -
j_call: TRBJ1-4
v_call: TRBV4-3
cdr3_nt: TGCGCCAGCAGCCCCTACTCAGGGTCAACTAATGAAAAACTGTTTTTT
cdr3_aa: CASSPYSGSTNEKLFF

d_call: -
clone_size: -
j_call: TRBJ1-3
v_call: TRBV4-2
cdr3_nt: TGTGCCAGCAGCTTGGGGGACACCGACTCTGGAAACACCATATATTTT
cdr3_aa: CASSLGDTDSGNTIYF

d_call: -
clone_size: -
j_call: TRBJ2-2
v_call: TRBV12-5
cdr3_nt: TGTGCTAGTGGTTTGGCGCGATCTAGGAACACCGGGGAGCTGTTTTTT
cdr3_aa: CASGLARSRNTGELFF

d_call: TRBD1
clone_size: -
j_call: TRBJ1-1
v_call: TRBV5-4
cdr3_nt: TGTGCCAGCAGACCCGACAGGGCGAACACTGAAGCTTTCTTT
cdr3_aa: CASRPDRANTEAFF